The next 15 T cell receptor beta chains were all read from a single sample in a study of shared clonotypes between healthy human individuals. It was CD45RO-negative cells, positively selected for CCR7, that made up naive CD8 cells, with terminally differentiated effector memory CD45RA+ cells excluded. Sequencing was performed with immunoSEQ multiplex PCR; in TCRdb, only in-frame clones are kept and a portion is missing. The sample records approximately 1.9 million clones, 90% to 95% being singletons. The specimen sequenced was naive CD8+ T cells from PBMCs. The origin of the receptors is a man between 18 and 29 years old in good health. Some clones in this sample may be carry-over from other donors' samples.

V usage is TRBV6-6 and J usage is TRBJ1-2; 9 bases are shared with TRBD1. Trimming cost V 5 bases and J 8 bases; bases outside gene matches: 9. Germline V gives CDR1 MNHNY, CDR2 SVGAGI (reference sequence). The CDR3 runs 14 residues. This CDR3 reads CASSNPQGAGGYTF. The CDR3 bases are TGTGCCAGCAGTAACCCACAGGGGGCAGGGGGCTACACCTTC.

J is TRBJ2-2 and V is TRBV9; D remains ambiguous. V lost 3 bases to trimming and J lost 7 bases, with 13 bases between them. In germline, CDR1 is SGDLS, CDR2 YYNGEE. There are 14 residues in the CDR3. Here the CDR3 DNA reads TGTGCCAGCAGCGCCAATAAGAAGCTCGGGGAGCTGTTTTTT. Its translation: CASSANKKLGELFF.

The chain carries TRBV7-3 and TRBJ2-3; 12 bases map to TRBD2. CDR1 and CDR2 (germline): SGHTA, FQGTGA. There are 17 residues in the CDR3. The ends lost 4 bases at V and 8 bases at J; junction bases unmatched: 13. The CDR3 DNA sequence: TGTGCCAGCAGCTCCACCGGCCTAGCGGGAGGGCCGGGTACGCAGTATTTT. Protein: CASSSTGLAGGPGTQYF.

This clone was seen only once. The chain combines TRBV4-1 with TRBJ1-4, with D hard to call. The CDR3 covers 16 residues. Per the germline V gene, CDR1 is MGHRA and CDR2 is YSYEKL. V was pared by 0 bases and J by 5 bases, with 13 bases between. DNA for the CDR3: TGCGCCAGCAGCCAAGAGCCCGGGAGAAGCAATGAAAAACTGTTTTTT. It specifies CASSQEPGRSNEKLFF.

The chain's CDR3 is CASSLGVGGTVGTEAFF. The CDR3 DNA reads TGTGCCAGCAGCTTAGGGGTTGGGGGGACGGTCGGCACTGAAGCTTTCTTT. This sequence joins TRBV7-9 and TRBJ1-1, with TRBD1 as a possible D gene (5 bases). The CDR3 contains 17 residues. V was cut by 1 base and J by 4 bases, with 19 bases left in between. The V gene's germline CDR1 is SEHNR and CDR2 FQNEAQ (reference sequence).

The rearrangement joins TRBV9 to TRBJ2-2; 7 nucleotides line up with TRBD1. CDR3 length equals 13 residues. Unmatched junction bases numbered 2, after V lost 2 bases and J lost 7 bases. Germline CDR1 reads SGDLS; CDR2 reads YYNGEE. CDR3 in amino acids: CASSVNRGGELFF. CDR3 nucleotides: TGTGCCAGCAGCGTCAACAGGGGCGGGGAGCTGTTTTTT.

The chain links TRBV12-5 to TRBJ2-1; 10 bases map to TRBD2. CDR3 size: 15 residues. Trimming cost V 0 bases and J 5 bases; bases outside gene matches: 1. Germline CDR1 is LGHNT and CDR2 is FRNRAP. The CDR3 loop is CASGLVGTSDNEQFF. For the CDR3, the DNA is TGTGCTAGTGGTTTGGTGGGGACTAGCGACAATGAGCAGTTCTTC.

The chain uses TRBV7-2 and TRBJ2-7; D is perhaps TRBD1 or TRBD2 (5 bases each). The V end lost 5 bases, the J end lost 2 bases, and 16 bases lay between the germline ends. The CDR3 has 15 amino acids. Germline V gives CDR1 SGHTA, CDR2 FQGNSA. The CDR3 reads CASSPSWGKAYEQYF. The CDR3 region has the DNA TGTGCCAGCAGCCCATCGTGGGGGAAAGCCTACGAGCAGTACTTC.

The chain is built from TRBV19 and TRBJ2-7; 11 bases agree with TRBD1. The junction had 2 bases not matched to a gene; V was cut back by 7 bases and J by 3 bases. CDR1 is LNHDA and CDR2 is SQIVND in the germline V gene (reference sequence). The CDR3 covers 13 residues. Here the CDR3 DNA reads TGTGCCAGTATCGGGACAGGGGGCTACGAGCAGTACTTC. Translating gives CASIGTGGYEQYF.

The gene calls are TRBV27 and TRBJ2-5, with 7 nucleotides matching TRBD1. The V gene end was trimmed by 2 bases and the J gene end by 1 base; junction bases not matched to a gene: 7. This CDR3 is built from 16 residues. Per the germline V gene, CDR1 is MNHEY and CDR2 is SMNVEV (reference sequence). Here the CDR3 reads CASSLRLEGAQETQYF. The CDR3 region has the DNA TGTGCCAGCAGTTTACGGCTAGAGGGGGCCCAAGAGACCCAGTACTTC.

This rearrangement joins TRBV6-6 to TRBJ1-4; the match to TRBD1 covers 7 bases. Germline assignment: CDR1 MNHNY and CDR2 SVGAGI (reference sequence). V lost 2 bases and J lost 8; bases outside the gene matches: 5. This CDR3 contains 14 residues. For the CDR3, the DNA is TGTGCCAGCAGTTACGGAAGGGGGCGCGAAAAACTGTTTTTT. This sequence encodes CASSYGRGREKLFF.

About this clone itself: Additional DNA sequences in this sample encode the identical CDR3. The CDR3, as DNA: TGTGCCAGCAGCCTCTCGGGACCAGCCTACGAGCAGTACTTC. It translates to CASSLSGPAYEQYF. The chain joins TRBV7-9 to TRBJ2-7, with D perhaps given as TRBD1 or TRBD2 (5 bases each). Per germline, CDR1 SEHNR and CDR2 FQNEAQ (reference sequence). This CDR3 region has 14 residues. Between the trimmed V and J ends, which lost 5 bases and 2 bases, there was a span of 13 bases.

CDR3 amino acids: CASSLGRGWGIRQPQHF. The CDR3 DNA follows: TGTGCCAGCAGTTTAGGCAGGGGCTGGGGAATTCGTCAGCCCCAGCATTTT. The chain couples TRBV28 to TRBJ1-5; perhaps TRBD1 as D (6 bases). Per germline, CDR1 MDHEN and CDR2 SYDVKM. V was trimmed by 2 bases and J by 6 bases, leaving 20 bases between them. The CDR3 runs 17 residues.

The chain is built from TRBV9 and TRBJ1-5; no reliable D call. Between the trimmed V and J ends, which lost 7 bases and 1 base, there was a span of 12 bases. Germline CDR1 is SGDLS and CDR2 is YYNGEE. CDR3 size: 14 residues. The CDR3 sequence is CASGENTSNQPQHF. CDR3 DNA sequence: TGTGCCAGCGGGGAGAATACGAGCAATCAGCCCCAGCATTTT.

Here the CDR3 reads CASIEGGLGTDTQYF. As DNA, the CDR3 is TGTGCCAGCATCGAGGGGGGACTGGGCACAGATACGCAGTATTTT. This chain uses TRBV11-2 with TRBJ2-3, with D perhaps given as TRBD1 or TRBD2 (6 bases each). The CDR3 is 15 amino acids. V gave up 7 bases and J gave up 1 base, with 15 bases separating them. CDR1 is SGHAT, CDR2 FQNNGV, per germline. The complete variable domain, with remaining parts taken from reference TRBV11-2 and TRBJ2-3, reads EAGVAQSPRYKIIEKRQSVAFWCNPISGHATLYWYQQILGQGPKLLIQFQNNGVVDDSQLPKDRFSAERLKGVDSTLKIQPAKLEDSAVYLCASIEGGLGTDTQYFGPGTRLTVL.